These T cell receptor beta chains were read from a single sample in a study of blood T cell repertoires in COVID-19. TCRdb's table, derived via immunoSEQ multiplex PCR, lists solely in-frame clones and lacks some. In the table there are 200,000 to 250,000 clones, about four fifths of which are singletons. Sequences were obtained from peripheral blood. These receptors all come from a woman in her thirties who had recovered from COVID-19. CDR3s include the opening cysteine and the closing phenylalanine or tryptophan.

CDR3aa,v_gene
CASSDGTSGRTRGSETQYF,TRBV10-2
CASSLGATNTGELFF,TRBV28
CASRDRGTDTQYF,TRBV6-5
CASSTGTLGGYGYTF,TRBV6-6
CATSSGTSGRIGTQYF,TRBV15
CASSITGGIGYTF,TRBV19
CSVAGTSTNEKLFF,TRBV29-1
CASSPRGGIIATGELFF,TRBV7-6
CSVDSSGRRVF,TRBV29-1
CASSLAIEETQYF,TRBV7-9
CASSQVQALSTDTQYF,TRBV4-1
CASSFSTNGELFF,TRBV11-3
CASSLNPSGRTRSYNEQFF,TRBV5-1
CASSGSGGPTDTQYF,TRBV9
CASSPSGGTDTQYF,TRBV11-2
CASSQEGGGVHEQYF,TRBV4-2
CASSPDRVYGYTF,TRBV21-1
CATSRDQGQDGYTF,TRBV15
CASSTSRGDTEAFF,TRBV7-9
CAWRGGLEAFF,TRBV30
CASSVGTGSTYEQYF,TRBV9
CASSLGAVSNQPQHF,TRBV28
CASTPTRNTEAFF,TRBV6-5
CASSPTGKIYDSPLHF,TRBV28
CASSWPLGREGPEQYF,TRBV5-6
CASSPTFGGRSSYEQYF,TRBV6-6
CASTPRGAEGYTF,TRBV2
CASSVAMQGYNSPLHF,TRBV9
CATSDFGGASGYNEQFF,TRBV24-1
CASSRQVSSNQPQHF,TRBV2
CAWDTGSGQFF,TRBV30
CASSLALAALEDTQYF,TRBV7-9
CASSAGTANTEAFF,TRBV5-1